The 5 T cell receptor beta chains below all came from one sample that was sequenced in a study of glioma-infiltrating T cells. TCR alpha and beta CDR3 regions were amplified from RNA using iRepertoire nested multiplex PCR. One entry per CDR3 protein, called by TCRdb with MiXCR from the multiplex PCR reads. The data contain around 97,000 distinct CDR3 sequences, about 28% of them singletons. The sample taken for sequencing was glioma tissue, nonneoplastic brain tissue, or PBMCs (not recorded which). The receptors come from a human donor with low-grade glioma or glioblastoma, undergoing nonglioma brain surgery, or in good health (not recorded which).

About this clonotype: A much larger clone lies a single base off, so this may be a read error. J is TRBJ2-3 and V is TRBV28; D gene uncertain. The V gene's germline CDR1 is MDHEN and CDR2 SYDVKM. V lost 5 bases and J 3 bases, leaving 15 bases between the germline ends. CDR3 length: 15 amino acids. CDR3 protein: CASSGHLGFTDTQYF. In nucleotides, the CDR3 is TGTGCCAGCAGTGGGCACCTGGGGTTTACAGATACGCAGTATTTT.

This clonotype was seen repeatedly, ten times or more. V usage is TRBV18 and J usage is TRBJ2-3, with TRBD2 matching 14 bases. This CDR3 contains 19 residues. J gave up 1 base and V 3 bases, and 9 bases lay outside the gene matches. Germline CDR1 and CDR2: KGHSH and LQKENI. CDR3 in amino acids: CASSPLPGTSGGRTDTQYF. CDR3 nucleotide sequence: TGTGCCAGCTCACCCTTACCCGGGACTAGCGGGGGCCGCACAGATACGCAGTATTTT. The complete variable domain, with remaining parts taken from reference TRBV18 and TRBJ2-3, reads NAGVMQNPRHLVRRRGQEARLRCSPMKGHSHVYWYRQLPEEGLKFMVYLQKENIIDESGMPKERFSAEFPKEGPSILRIQQVVRGDSAAYFCASSPLPGTSGGRTDTQYFGPGTRLTVL.

The CDR3 DNA reads TGTGCCACCAGCCGAGGGGGAGGGGGGGATCCGAAAAAACTGTTTTTT. Translating gives CATSRGGGGDPKKLFF. The V gene is TRBV15, the J gene TRBJ1-4, with TRBD1 as a possible D gene (6 bases). The germline V and J ends were trimmed by 5 bases and 9 bases, with 22 bases remaining between them. CDR1 is LNHNV, CDR2 YYDKDF, per germline (reference sequence). CDR3 size: 16 residues.

Ten or more counts support this clonotype. V gene TRBV20-1 combines with J gene TRBJ1-1; D unclear. The CDR3 is 11 residues long. Germline CDR1 is DFQATT and CDR2 is SNEGSKA (reference sequence). V lost 4 bases, J lost 7 bases, and 10 bases lay in between. CDR3 sequence (DNA): TGCAGTGCTAAAACTTTAATTGAAGCTTTCTTT. This translates into CSAKTLIEAFF.

There are many counts of this clonotype. This chain joins TRBV6-1 and TRBJ1-5; D uncertain. CDR3 length: 13 amino acids. In germline, CDR1 is MNHNS, CDR2 SASEGT. Trimming left V 7 bases short and J 9 bases short, with 16 bases between. Here the CDR3 reads CASTPSTGMPQHF. CDR3 coding DNA: TGTGCCAGCACCCCCTCGACCGGTATGCCCCAGCATTTT.